The rows below give T cell receptor beta chains drawn from one sample of a study of early T cells in non-severe SARS-CoV-2 infection. Using its own MiXCR run on the 5' RACE reads, TCRdb lists one record per CDR3 protein. The sample lists under 45,000 distinct CDR3 sequences, 5% to 6.5% seen once, with roughly 6.3% in the top ten. The specimen comprised whole blood, sampled at baseline. The receptor source for this set is an adult who was a healthcare worker with PCR-confirmed SARS-CoV-2 infection or an uninfected control (not recorded which). The CDR3 runs from the conserved cysteine through the conserved F or W. Fields, in order: J gene, D gene, clone size, V gene, CDR3 protein. The D gene is left open where the match is weak. Size values are once, few and many counts, or a class for expanded clones, and some rows have none.

>TRBJ2-1|.|.|TRBV11-2
CASSLDWPGSSYNEQFF
>TRBJ2-2|.|few|TRBV11-2
CASRTDRRAGELFF
>TRBJ2-1|TRBD2|many|TRBV20-1
CSAQVGGVQFF
>TRBJ2-1|TRBD2|many|TRBV7-7
CASSLGSGVYNEQFF
>TRBJ1-2|TRBD1|many|TRBV6-2/TRBV6-3
CASSLTGRTLRRYTF
>TRBJ2-3|.|many|TRBV30
CAWSRVGSGTDTQYF
>TRBJ2-2|TRBD2|.|TRBV19
CASSTILAGSNTGELFF
>TRBJ1-2|.|many|TRBV21-1
CASSRDTSYYGYTF
>TRBJ2-3|TRBD2|many|TRBV11-2
CASSLEGREGRRTQYF
>TRBJ2-7|TRBD1|.|TRBV6-5
CASSPRQGAYEQYF
>TRBJ2-2|TRBD1|few|TRBV3-1
CASSLLSVLTDRVDSNTGELFF
>TRBJ2-7|TRBD1|.|TRBV6-2/TRBV6-3
CASSIETGAVYEQYF
>TRBJ1-3|.|few|TRBV12-3/TRBV12-4
CASSLDPRGNTIYF
>TRBJ2-3|.|many|TRBV4-3
CASSQDWWFTDTQYF
>TRBJ2-1|.|many|TRBV12-3/TRBV12-4
CASRANYNEQFF
>TRBJ1-4|.|.|TRBV18
CASSPYRESEKLFF
>TRBJ1-2|.|many|TRBV12-3/TRBV12-4
CASSLARQANYGYTF
>TRBJ1-1|.|many|TRBV20-1
CSASGRGGVNTEAFF
>TRBJ2-5|.|few|TRBV5-4
CASSLATGEGTQYF
>TRBJ1-1|.|many|TRBV3-1
CASSQADRTNTEAFF
>TRBJ2-3|.|many|TRBV29-1
CSVEANYGDTQYF
>TRBJ1-3|.|many|TRBV4-3
CASSQVYGNTIYF
>TRBJ2-7|TRBD2|many|TRBV7-2
CASSLAGLAKEQYF
>TRBJ2-7|.|many|TRBV19
CASGGSAYEQYF
>TRBJ2-1|TRBD2|many|TRBV20-1
CSANSRQTSGGGGNEQFF
>TRBJ1-4|TRBD1|many|TRBV29-1
CSVEDWTGSNEKLFF
>TRBJ2-7|.|.|TRBV10-3
CAISEQGYEQYF
>TRBJ2-3|.|.|TRBV7-9
CASRPWITDTQYF
>TRBJ2-5|TRBD2|.|TRBV3-1
CASSPGTSRETQYF
>TRBJ2-3|.|many|TRBV29-1
CSVEISMGGTDTQYF
>TRBJ2-2|TRBD2|many|TRBV6-5
CASSLRAGVNTGELFF
>TRBJ2-3|.|many|TRBV9
CASSEGGDYSTDTQYF
>TRBJ1-5|.|many|TRBV7-2
CASSLEQGQPQHF
>TRBJ2-5|TRBD2|many|TRBV28
CASSLAGGLFQETQYF
>TRBJ2-3|.|.|TRBV20-1
CSATGRISTDTQYF
>TRBJ2-3|.|.|TRBV12-5
CATGRTAGGDTQYF
>TRBJ2-5|.|.|TRBV3-1
CASSQSFRGATQYF
>TRBJ2-7|TRBD1|many|TRBV20-1
CSAEMGQSYEQYF
>TRBJ2-1|TRBD2|few|TRBV20-1
CSARPGGLGNREQFF
>TRBJ1-5|TRBD1|many|TRBV5-8
CASSSGPARQGSQPQHF
>TRBJ2-7|.|.|TRBV6-5
CASSARDSYEQYF
>TRBJ1-4|.|many|TRBV20-1
CSARDLEGMGEKLFF
>TRBJ1-1|TRBD1|many|TRBV5-1
CASSLGQGGPEAFF
>TRBJ1-1|.|.|TRBV15
CATSRRGSTEAFF
>TRBJ2-1|.|many|TRBV3-1
CASSQSVSGYNEQFF
>TRBJ1-1|TRBD1|.|TRBV12-3/TRBV12-4
CASRNTGQLNTEAFF